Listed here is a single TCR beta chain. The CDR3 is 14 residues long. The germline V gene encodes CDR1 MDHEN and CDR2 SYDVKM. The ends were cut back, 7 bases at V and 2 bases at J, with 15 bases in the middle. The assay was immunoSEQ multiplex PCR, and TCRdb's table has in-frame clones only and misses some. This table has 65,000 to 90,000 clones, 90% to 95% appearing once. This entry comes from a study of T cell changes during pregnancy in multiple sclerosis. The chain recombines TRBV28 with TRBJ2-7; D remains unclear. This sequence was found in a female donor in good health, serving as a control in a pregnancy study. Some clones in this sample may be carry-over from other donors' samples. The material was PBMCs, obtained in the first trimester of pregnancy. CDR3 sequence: CASMLSLLTYEQYF. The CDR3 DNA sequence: TGTGCCAGCATGCTTTCACTACTCACCTACGAGCAGTACTTC.